This T cell receptor beta chain is from a study of shared clonotypes between healthy human individuals. Looking at the study overall: The cohort had a couple of women and a few men, ages 18 to 49.

Concerning this clone: A junction end diverges from the germline sequence, so it may reflect a read error.

Those who donated were healthy HIV-negative adults, with no recent acute infections or vaccinations reported. Everyone who donated was a Caucasian adult who lived in Nashville, Tennessee. Generated by immunoSEQ multiplex PCR, the TCRdb table keeps only in-frame clones and is missing some. The sample carries millions of clones, around nine tenths recorded once. CDR3 length: 14 residues. The V gene's germline CDR1 is MNHNS and CDR2 SASEGT. Sequenced input: naive CD4+ T cells sorted from blood. Specified subset: CD45RA+ positively selected. This clonotype was obtained from a man aged 18 to 29 in good health. V gene TRBV6-1 combines with J gene TRBJ1-5, with a weak D call TRBD1 (5 bases). CDR3 residues: CASSGDSSDQPQHF. CDR3 coding DNA: TGTGCCAGCAGTGGAGACAGTAGCGATCAGCCCCAGCATTTT.